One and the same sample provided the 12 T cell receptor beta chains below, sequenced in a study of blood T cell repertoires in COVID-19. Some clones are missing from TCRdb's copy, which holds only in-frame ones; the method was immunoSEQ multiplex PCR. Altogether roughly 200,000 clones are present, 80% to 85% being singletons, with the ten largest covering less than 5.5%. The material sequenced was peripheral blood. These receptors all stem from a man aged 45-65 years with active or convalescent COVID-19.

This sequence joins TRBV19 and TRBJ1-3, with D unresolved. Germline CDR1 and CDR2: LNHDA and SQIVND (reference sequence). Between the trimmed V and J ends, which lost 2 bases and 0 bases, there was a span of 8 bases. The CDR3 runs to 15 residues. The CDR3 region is CASSIQAPSGNTIYF. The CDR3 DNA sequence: TGTGCCAGTAGTATACAGGCTCCCTCTGGAAACACCATATATTTT. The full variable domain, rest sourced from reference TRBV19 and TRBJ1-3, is DGGITQSPKYLFRKEGQNVTLSCEQNLNHDAMYWYRQDPGQGLRLIYYSQIVNDFQKGDIAEGYSVSREKKESFPLTVTSAQKNPTAFYLCASSIQAPSGNTIYFGEGSWLTVV.

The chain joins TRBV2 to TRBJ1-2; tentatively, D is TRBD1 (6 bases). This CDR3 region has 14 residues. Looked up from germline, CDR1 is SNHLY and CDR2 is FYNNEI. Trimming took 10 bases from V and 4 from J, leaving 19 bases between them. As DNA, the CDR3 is TGTGCCATGGACAACAGGGTAGAGAGCTATGGCTACACCTTC. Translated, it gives CAMDNRVESYGYTF. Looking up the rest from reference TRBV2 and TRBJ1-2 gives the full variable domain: EPEVTQTPSHQVTQMGQEVILRCVPISNHLYFYWYRQILGQKVEFLVSFYNNEISEKSEIFDDQFSVERPDGSNFTLKIRSTKLEDSAMYFCAMDNRVESYGYTFGSGTRLTVV.

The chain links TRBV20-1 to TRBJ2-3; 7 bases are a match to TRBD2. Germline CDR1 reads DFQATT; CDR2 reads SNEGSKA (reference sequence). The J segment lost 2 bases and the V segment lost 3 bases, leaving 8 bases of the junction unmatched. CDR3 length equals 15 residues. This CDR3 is CSASGLDSFTDTQYF. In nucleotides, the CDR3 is TGCAGTGCTAGTGGACTAGATTCCTTCACAGATACGCAGTATTTT.

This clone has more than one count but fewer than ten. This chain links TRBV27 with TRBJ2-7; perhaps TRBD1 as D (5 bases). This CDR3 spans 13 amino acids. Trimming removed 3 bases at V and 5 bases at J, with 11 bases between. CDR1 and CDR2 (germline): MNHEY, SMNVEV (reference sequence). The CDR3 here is CASSFRQGHEQYF. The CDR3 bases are TGTGCCAGCAGTTTCCGCCAGGGCCACGAGCAGTACTTC.

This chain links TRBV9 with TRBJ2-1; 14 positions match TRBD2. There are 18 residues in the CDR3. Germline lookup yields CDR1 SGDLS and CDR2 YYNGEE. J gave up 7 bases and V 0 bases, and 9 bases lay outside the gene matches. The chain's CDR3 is CASSVAPSWTSGGNEQFF. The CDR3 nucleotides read TGTGCCAGCAGCGTAGCCCCCTCGTGGACTAGCGGGGGGAATGAGCAGTTCTTC. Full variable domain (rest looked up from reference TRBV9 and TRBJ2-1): DSGVTQTPKHLITATGQRVTLRCSPRSGDLSVYWYQQSLDQGLQFLIQYYNGEERAKGNILERFSAQQFPDLHSELNLSSLELGDSALYFCASSVAPSWTSGGNEQFFGPGTRLTVL.

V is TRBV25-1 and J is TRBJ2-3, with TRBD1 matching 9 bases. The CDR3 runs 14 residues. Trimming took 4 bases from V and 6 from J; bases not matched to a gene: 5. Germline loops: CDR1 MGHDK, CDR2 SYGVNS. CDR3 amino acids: CASSVGQGMDTQYF. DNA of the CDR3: TGTGCCAGCAGTGTCGGACAGGGGATGGATACGCAGTATTTT.

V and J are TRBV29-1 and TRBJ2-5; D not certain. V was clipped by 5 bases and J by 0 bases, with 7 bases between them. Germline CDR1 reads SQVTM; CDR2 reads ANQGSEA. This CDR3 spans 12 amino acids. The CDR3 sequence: CSVLRDQETQYF. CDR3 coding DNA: TGCAGCGTTTTACGGGACCAAGAGACCCAGTACTTC. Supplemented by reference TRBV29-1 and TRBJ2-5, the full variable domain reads SAVISQKPSRDICQRGTSLTIQCQVDSQVTMMFWYRQQPGQSLTLIATANQGSEATYESGFVIDKFPISRPNLTFSTLTVSNMSPEDSSIYLCSVLRDQETQYFGPGTRLLVL.

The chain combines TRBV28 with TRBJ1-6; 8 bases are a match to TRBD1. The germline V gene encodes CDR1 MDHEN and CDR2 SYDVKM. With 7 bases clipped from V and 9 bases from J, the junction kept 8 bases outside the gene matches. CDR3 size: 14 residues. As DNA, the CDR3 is TGTGCCAGCACGGTATCAGGGGGCACTTCACCCCTCCACTTT. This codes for CASTVSGGTSPLHF. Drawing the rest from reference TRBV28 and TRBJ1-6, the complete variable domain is DVKVTQSSRYLVKRTGEKVFLECVQDMDHENMFWYRQDPGLGLRLIYFSYDVKMKEKGDIPEGYSVSREKKERFSLILESASTNQTSMYLCASTVSGGTSPLHFGNGTRLTVT.

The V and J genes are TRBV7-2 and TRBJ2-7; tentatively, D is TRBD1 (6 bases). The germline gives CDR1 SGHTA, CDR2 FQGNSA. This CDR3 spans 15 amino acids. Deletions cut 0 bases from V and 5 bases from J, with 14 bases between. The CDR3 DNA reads TGTGCCAGCAGCTTAGCGCAGACAGGAAGTAACGAGCAGTACTTC. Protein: CASSLAQTGSNEQYF. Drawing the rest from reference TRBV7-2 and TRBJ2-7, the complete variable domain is GAGVSQSPSNKVTEKGKDVELRCDPISGHTALYWYRQSLGQGLEFLIYFQGNSAPDKSGLPSDRFSAERTGGSVSTLTIQRTQQEDSAVYLCASSLAQTGSNEQYFGPGTRLTVT.

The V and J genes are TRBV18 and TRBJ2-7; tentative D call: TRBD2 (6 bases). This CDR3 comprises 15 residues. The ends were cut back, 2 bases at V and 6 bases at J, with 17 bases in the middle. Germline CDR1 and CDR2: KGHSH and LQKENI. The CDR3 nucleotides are TGTGCCAGCTCACCAGCCGCCCATGAGGGAGGCGAGCAGTACTTC. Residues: CASSPAAHEGGEQYF.

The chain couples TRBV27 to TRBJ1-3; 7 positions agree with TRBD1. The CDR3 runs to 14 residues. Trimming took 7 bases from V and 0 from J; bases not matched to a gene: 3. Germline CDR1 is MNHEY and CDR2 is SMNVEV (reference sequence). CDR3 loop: CASTPGGSGNTIYF. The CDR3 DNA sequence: TGTGCCAGCACTCCAGGGGGCTCTGGAAACACCATATATTTT.

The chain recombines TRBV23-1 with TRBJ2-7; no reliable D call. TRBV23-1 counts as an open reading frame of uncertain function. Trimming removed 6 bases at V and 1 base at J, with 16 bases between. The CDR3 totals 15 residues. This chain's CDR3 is CASSHTAPVSYEQYF. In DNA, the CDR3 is TGCGCCAGCAGCCATACCGCGCCCGTTTCCTACGAGCAGTACTTC.